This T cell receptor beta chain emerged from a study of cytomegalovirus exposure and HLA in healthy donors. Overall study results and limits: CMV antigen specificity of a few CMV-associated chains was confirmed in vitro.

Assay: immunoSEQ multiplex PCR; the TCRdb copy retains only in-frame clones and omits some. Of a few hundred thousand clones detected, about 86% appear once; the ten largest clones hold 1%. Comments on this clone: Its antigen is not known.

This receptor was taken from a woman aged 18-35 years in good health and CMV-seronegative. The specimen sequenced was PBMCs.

For the CDR3, the DNA is TGTGCCAGCAGTGCGCTTAAACTAGGCTCCTACGAGCAGTACTTC. Translating gives CASSALKLGSYEQYF. The chain couples TRBV6-1 to TRBJ2-7; weak D call: TRBD2 (5 bases). Trimming pared 4 bases from V and 0 bases from J, leaving 13 bases between. This CDR3 comprises 15 residues. CDR1 is MNHNS, CDR2 SASEGT, per germline.